The 24 T cell receptor beta chains below come from one sample, sequenced in a study of blood T cell repertoires in COVID-19. The method was immunoSEQ multiplex PCR; TCRdb's version includes in-frame clones alone and lacks a portion of them. There are 400,000 to 550,000 clones in the sample; 70% to 90% occur only once, and about 2.1% lies in the top ten. The sequencing sample was made of PBMCs or T cells enriched from blood (not recorded which). These receptors originate from a woman younger than 35 with acute COVID-19.

The chain links TRBV7-6 to TRBJ2-1, with TRBD2 matching 13 bases. The germline V gene has CDR1 SGHVS and CDR2 FNYEAQ. V shed 1 base and J 6 bases; nucleotides not matched to a gene: 9. The CDR3 contains 18 residues. This CDR3 reads CASSLERTSGSFVNEQFF. CDR3 in DNA: TGTGCCAGCAGCTTAGAACGGACTAGCGGGAGCTTCGTCAATGAGCAGTTCTTC.

The chain joins TRBV28 to TRBJ1-6, with D perhaps matching TRBD1 (6 bases). Trimming removed 4 bases from V and 6 bases from J, with 10 bases in between. The CDR3 spans 14 residues. The germline gives CDR1 MDHEN, CDR2 SYDVKM. The CDR3 DNA follows: TGTGCCAGCAGTTCCAGGGGAACTAATTCACCCCTCCACTTT. This gives the protein CASSSRGTNSPLHF.

The chain couples TRBV3-1 (or the pseudogene TRBV3-2) to TRBJ2-5, with D perhaps matching TRBD2 (5 bases). Trimming removed 2 bases from V and 1 base from J, with 5 bases in between. The CDR3 is made up of 13 amino acids. Germline V gene sequence: CDR1 LGHDT, CDR2 YNNKEL (reference sequence). The CDR3 region is CASSQTSQETQYF. CDR3 coding DNA: TGTGCCAGCAGCCAAACTAGCCAAGAGACCCAGTACTTC.

V usage is TRBV2 and J usage is TRBJ2-3, with 7 bases aligning to TRBD1. The germline V gene encodes CDR1 SNHLY and CDR2 FYNNEI. This CDR3 is 15 amino acids long. Trimming removed 3 bases from V and 3 bases from J; junction bases left unmatched: 6. The CDR3 DNA is TGTGCCAGCAGTGATCAAGGGGGCGGAACAGATACGCAGTATTTT. This encodes CASSDQGGGTDTQYF.

The chain has TRBV7-2 and TRBJ1-4; D unclear. The CDR3 totals 14 residues. Trimming removed 1 base at V and 7 bases at J, with 10 bases between. Germline V lookup: CDR1 SGHTA, CDR2 FQGNSA. The CDR3 reads CASSLVAGGEKLFF. As DNA, the CDR3 is TGTGCCAGCAGCTTAGTTGCCGGTGGTGAAAAACTGTTTTTT.

The rearrangement uses TRBV15 and TRBJ2-7; D is possibly TRBD1 (5 bases). Germline V gives CDR1 LNHNV, CDR2 YYDKDF (reference sequence). The CDR3 covers 16 residues. Trimming removed 0 bases at V and 2 bases at J, with 14 bases between. CDR3 DNA: TGTGCCACCAGCAGAGATTCGGCAGGGCAAACCTACGAGCAGTACTTC. Protein sequence: CATSRDSAGQTYEQYF.

In regard to this clone: The same CDR3 also results from other DNA sequences found in this sample. The chain is built from TRBV5-1 and TRBJ2-2; 9 bases map to TRBD1. Germline V gene data show CDR1 as SGHRS and CDR2 as YFSETQ. The CDR3 contains 14 residues. The trim removed 4 bases at V and 4 bases at J, leaving 2 bases unmatched. The CDR3 nucleotides read TGCGCCAGCAGCCTGACAGGGGGCACCGGGGAGCTGTTTTTT. Translated: CASSLTGGTGELFF.

This chain links TRBV6-5 with TRBJ2-1, with 7 positions matching TRBD1. With 8 bases clipped from V and 8 bases from J, the junction kept 12 bases outside the gene matches. The CDR3 sequence is 14 residues long. Germline loops: CDR1 MNHEY, CDR2 SVGAGI. The CDR3 coding sequence is TGTGCCAGCCGCCAAGGGGGCGCCTCAGATGAGCAGTTCTTC. It is translated as CASRQGGASDEQFF.

This chain joins TRBV29-1 and TRBJ1-4; no clear D gene. This CDR3 has 12 residues. Germline V CDR1 and CDR2: SQVTM, ANQGSEA. Trimming left V 8 bases short and J 8 bases short, with 15 bases between. CDR3 protein: CSYITLGEKLFF. CDR3 nucleotides: TGCAGCTACATCACCCTCGGGGAAAAACTGTTTTTT.

This clone was observed once. The chain combines TRBV27 with TRBJ2-1; a weak D match, TRBD1 (5 bases). Germline V lookup: CDR1 MNHEY, CDR2 SMNVEV (reference sequence). This CDR3 is 14 amino acids long. V lost 5 bases and J 7 bases, leaving 15 bases between the germline ends. CDR3 region: CASSGPGPGNEQFF. As DNA, the CDR3 is TGTGCCAGCAGTGGGCCGGGCCCAGGGAATGAGCAGTTCTTC.

This clone was seen only once. The same CDR3 arises from other DNA sequences in this sample as well. The chain couples TRBV5-1 to TRBJ1-5; 10 nucleotides agree with TRBD1. The germline gives CDR1 SGHRS, CDR2 YFSETQ. This CDR3 spans 15 amino acids. V was clipped by 0 bases and J by 7 bases; unmatched bases: 4. The CDR3 DNA follows: TGCGCCAGCAGCTTGGAGGGACAGGGGTCCCAGCCCCAGCATTTT. This gives the protein CASSLEGQGSQPQHF.

The J gene is TRBJ2-2, the V gene TRBV5-5, with TRBD2 matching 7 bases. The CDR3 contains 15 residues. The V gene's germline CDR1 is SGHKS and CDR2 YYEKEE (reference sequence). V was pared by 6 bases and J by 6 bases, with 11 bases of the junction left unmatched. For the CDR3, the DNA is TGTGCCAGCACCCTAAGGCGGGAGATTCCCGGGGAGCTGTTTTTT. Translation: CASTLRREIPGELFF.

The rearrangement joins TRBV7-9 to TRBJ2-7; possibly TRBD1 for D (6 bases). Germline CDR1 and CDR2: SEHNR and FQNEAQ (reference sequence). CDR3 length equals 14 residues. V was shortened by 6 bases and J by 0 bases, with 12 bases between the two germline ends. The CDR3 nucleotides are TGTGCCAGCAGTAGACAGGTGAGCTCCTACGAGCAGTACTTC. It yields the protein CASSRQVSSYEQYF.

The V gene is TRBV5-8, the J gene TRBJ2-5; 9 nucleotides agree with TRBD1. The germline gives CDR1 SGHTS, CDR2 YDEGEE. The trim removed 1 base at V and 5 bases at J, leaving 6 bases unmatched. This CDR3 spans 15 amino acids. CDR3 in DNA: TGTGCCAGCAGCTTGCAGGGACAGGGCAGGGAGACCCAGTACTTC. Protein product: CASSLQGQGRETQYF.

This chain connects TRBV6-5 to TRBJ1-5; the D is unclear. The CDR3 totals 13 residues. The germline V and J ends were trimmed by 5 bases and 3 bases, with 8 bases remaining between them. Per germline, CDR1 MNHEY and CDR2 SVGAGI. The CDR3 nucleotides are TGTGCCAGCAGTCGCTACCTCAATCAGCCCCAGCATTTT. Translating it yields CASSRYLNQPQHF.

The rearrangement joins TRBV28 to TRBJ1-3, with D possibly being TRBD1 (6 bases). V lost 7 bases and J lost 3, with 19 bases in between. Germline CDR1 and CDR2: MDHEN and SYDVKM. The CDR3 is 16 residues long. The CDR3 DNA follows: TGTGCCAGCACCCCGGGACACCGGTTCGGTGGAAACACCATATATTTT. It yields the protein CASTPGHRFGGNTIYF.

This chain uses TRBV27 with TRBJ2-3; weak D call: TRBD2 (6 bases). The CDR3 is 13 residues long. Trimming pared 6 bases from V and 6 bases from J, leaving 13 bases between. The germline CDR1 and CDR2 sequences are MNHEY and SMNVEV (reference sequence). CDR3 in DNA: TGTGCCAGCAGAGAAAGGAGGGAGGATACGCAGTATTTT. Its translation: CASRERREDTQYF.

The table lists this clone with a count of one. The rearrangement links TRBV11-2 to TRBJ2-5, with 9 bases aligning to TRBD2. The ends lost 5 bases at V and 5 bases at J; junction bases unmatched: 6. Germline CDR1 is SGHAT and CDR2 is FQNNGV. CDR3 length: 14 amino acids. The CDR3 DNA is TGTGCCAGCAGCGAACCGGCGGGAGGGGAGACCCAGTACTTC. Its translation: CASSEPAGGETQYF. Using reference TRBV11-2 and TRBJ2-5 for the parts outside the CDR3, the full variable domain is EAGVAQSPRYKIIEKRQSVAFWCNPISGHATLYWYQQILGQGPKLLIQFQNNGVVDDSQLPKDRFSAERLKGVDSTLKIQPAKLEDSAVYLCASSEPAGGETQYFGPGTRLLVL.

The chain employs TRBV6-5 and TRBJ2-3; D is unclear. The CDR3 covers 13 residues. Trimming left V 8 bases short and J 2 bases short, with 11 bases between. CDR1 MNHEY and CDR2 SVGAGI come from the germline V gene. The CDR3 sequence is CASGPQITDTQYF. DNA of the CDR3: TGTGCCAGCGGTCCACAGATCACAGATACGCAGTATTTT.

The CDR3 is CASSQQGASAKNIQYF. Here the CDR3 DNA reads TGTGCCAGCAGCCAACAGGGGGCAAGTGCCAAAAACATTCAGTACTTC. This chain connects TRBV27 to TRBJ2-4; 9 bases agree with TRBD1. The germline CDR1 and CDR2 sequences are MNHEY and SMNVEV (reference sequence). CDR3 length: 16 amino acids. J was trimmed by 1 base and V by 6 bases; bases with no gene match: 7.

This clone was seen a single time. DNA of the CDR3: TGTGCCTGGAGTGAGTCAGACAATCAGCCCCAGCATTTT. Translated: CAWSESDNQPQHF. V usage is TRBV30 and J usage is TRBJ1-5; no firm D call. Trimming took off 1 base at V and 3 bases at J, with 7 bases between the two ends. The CDR3 consists of 13 residues. Germline CDR1 GTSNPN, CDR2 SVGIG (reference sequence).

The rearrangement links TRBV5-4 to TRBJ2-4; 16 bases fit TRBD2. The V gene's germline CDR1 is SGHNT and CDR2 YYREEE (reference sequence). The CDR3 is 20 residues long. The V segment lost 4 bases and the J segment 0 bases; nucleotides outside the gene matches: 10. DNA for the CDR3: TGTGCCAGCAGCAGCGGGACTAGCGGGGGGGAAACTCTAGCCAAAAACATTCAGTACTTC. It translates to CASSSGTSGGETLAKNIQYF.

The J gene is TRBJ2-1, the V gene TRBV28; tentatively, D is TRBD2 (5 bases). This CDR3 contains 13 residues. Germline CDR1 reads MDHEN; CDR2 reads SYDVKM. The V end lost 3 bases, the J end lost 7 bases, and 10 bases lay between the germline ends. CDR3 bases: TGTGCCAGCAGTTTGCTAGCAGCAAATGAGCAGTTCTTC. Residues: CASSLLAANEQFF.

The chain joins TRBV29-1 to TRBJ1-1, with D hard to call. Trimming took off 7 bases at V and 10 bases at J, with 16 bases between the two ends. The germline CDR1 and CDR2 sequences are SQVTM and ANQGSEA. CDR3 length equals 11 residues. CDR3 loop: CSASAAVGAFF. In nucleotides, the CDR3 is TGCAGCGCCTCCGCGGCCGTAGGAGCTTTCTTT.